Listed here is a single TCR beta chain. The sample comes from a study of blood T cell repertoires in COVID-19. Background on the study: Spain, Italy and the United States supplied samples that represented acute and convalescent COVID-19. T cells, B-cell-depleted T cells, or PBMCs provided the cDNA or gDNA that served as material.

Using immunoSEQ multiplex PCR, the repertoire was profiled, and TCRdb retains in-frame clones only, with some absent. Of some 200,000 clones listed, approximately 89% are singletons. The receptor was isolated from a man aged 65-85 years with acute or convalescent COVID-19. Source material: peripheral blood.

The CDR3 reads CASSRTGIGTYEQYF. The CDR3 nucleotides read TGTGCCAGTAGTCGGACAGGGATTGGGACCTACGAGCAGTACTTC. The rearrangement joins TRBV19 to TRBJ2-7; 8 nucleotides agree with TRBD1. There are 15 residues in the CDR3. Looked up from germline, CDR1 is LNHDA and CDR2 is SQIVND (reference sequence). V lost 5 bases and J lost 2; bases outside the gene matches: 8. Full variable domain (remainder filled in from reference TRBV19 and TRBJ2-7): DGGITQSPKYLFRKEGQNVTLSCEQNLNHDAMYWYRQDPGQGLRLIYYSQIVNDFQKGDIAEGYSVSREKKESFPLTVTSAQKNPTAFYLCASSRTGIGTYEQYFGPGTRLTVT.